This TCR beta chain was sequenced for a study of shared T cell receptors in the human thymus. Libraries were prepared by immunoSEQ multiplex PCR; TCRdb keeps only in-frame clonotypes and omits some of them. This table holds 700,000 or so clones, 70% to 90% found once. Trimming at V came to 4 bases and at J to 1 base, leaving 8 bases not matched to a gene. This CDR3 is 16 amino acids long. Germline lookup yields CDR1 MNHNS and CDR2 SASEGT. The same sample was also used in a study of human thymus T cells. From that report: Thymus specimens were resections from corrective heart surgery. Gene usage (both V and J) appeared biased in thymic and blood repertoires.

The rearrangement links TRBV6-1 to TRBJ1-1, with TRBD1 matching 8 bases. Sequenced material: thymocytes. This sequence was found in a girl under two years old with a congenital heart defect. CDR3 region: CASSARTGIENTEAFF. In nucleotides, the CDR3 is TGTGCCAGCAGTGCGCGGACAGGGATTGAGAACACTGAAGCTTTCTTT.